What follows are 13 T cell receptor beta chains derived from one specimen sequenced in a study of blood T cell repertoires in COVID-19 (TCRdb year 2020). Libraries were constructed by the immunoSEQ multiplex PCR assay. TCRdb provides this immuneACCESS table in a form limited to in-frame rearrangements. Some clones are lacking; in checked studies, under half of them reflect an unresolved V gene, and why the rest are absent is not known. This sample lists over 55,000 clones; just over 85% were detected once. The top ten hold approximately 5% of the sample. Sequenced: peripheral blood. These receptor sequences come from a human donor in a cohort sampled during active COVID-19.

V and J are TRBV30 and TRBJ2-6, with D maybe TRBD1 (6 bases). With 3 bases removed from V and 4 bases from J, the gap between germline ends came to 13 bases. The germline gives CDR1 GTSNPN, CDR2 SVGIG (reference sequence). This CDR3 region has 15 residues. The chain's CDR3 is CAWRHQGSGANVLTF. The DNA of the CDR3 is TGTGCCTGGAGACATCAGGGGTCCGGGGCCAACGTCCTGACTTTC.

The V gene is TRBV5-1, the J gene TRBJ2-7, with D perhaps matching TRBD1 (5 bases). With 3 bases removed from V and 3 bases from J, the gap between germline ends came to 10 bases. The V gene's germline CDR1 is SGHRS and CDR2 YFSETQ. This CDR3 region has 13 residues. The CDR3 nucleotides read TGCGCCAGCAGCTCGGACAATCGCTACGAGCAGTACTTC. Translating it yields CASSSDNRYEQYF.

The rearrangement uses TRBV4-2 and TRBJ2-7, with 9 bases identical to TRBD1. Germline V CDR1 and CDR2: LGHNA, YNFKEQ. The CDR3 sequence is 13 residues long. The junction had 5 bases not matched to a gene; V was cut back by 4 bases and J by 7 bases. CDR3 sequence: CASSPGTGHEQYF. CDR3 in DNA: TGTGCCAGCAGCCCCGGGACAGGGCATGAGCAGTACTTC.

The J gene is TRBJ1-5, the V gene TRBV19, with D uncertain. V gave up 3 bases and J gave up 2 bases, with 11 bases separating them. The CDR3 totals 15 residues. CDR1 LNHDA and CDR2 SQIVND come from the germline V gene (reference sequence). The CDR3 DNA is TGTGCCAGTAGTATCCGGGAGGGCGGCAATCAGCCCCAGCATTTT. Translation: CASSIREGGNQPQHF.

This chain connects TRBV7-3 to TRBJ1-6, with D possibly being TRBD1 (5 bases). Germline CDR1 reads SGHTA; CDR2 reads FQGTGA. CDR3 length equals 15 residues. Trimming shortened V by 2 bases and J by 8 bases, and 13 bases separated the two germline ends. As DNA, the CDR3 is TGTGCCAGCAGCTTACACGGGGGTTCTTATTCACCCCTCCACTTT. Protein: CASSLHGGSYSPLHF.

The V gene is TRBV3-1 (or the pseudogene TRBV3-2), the J gene TRBJ2-2; D gene ambiguous. Germline V gene data show CDR1 as LGHDT and CDR2 as YNNKEL (reference sequence). CDR3 length: 14 residues. V lost 0 bases to trimming and J lost 7 bases, with 9 bases between them. CDR3 in DNA: TGTGCCAGCAGCCAAGATGCGCAGGTCGGGGAGCTGTTTTTT. The encoded protein is CASSQDAQVGELFF.

The V call is TRBV29-1, the J call TRBJ1-2, with D perhaps TRBD1 (6 bases). Germline V lookup: CDR1 SQVTM, CDR2 ANQGSEA. The V and J ends lost 6 bases and 4 bases respectively, with 21 bases between them. This CDR3 comprises 15 residues. Here the CDR3 reads CSVPGWQGLVYGYTF. CDR3 bases: TGCAGCGTCCCGGGGTGGCAGGGGTTGGTCTATGGCTACACCTTC. Complete variable domain (other parts from reference TRBV29-1 and TRBJ1-2): SAVISQKPSRDICQRGTSLTIQCQVDSQVTMMFWYRQQPGQSLTLIATANQGSEATYESGFVIDKFPISRPNLTFSTLTVSNMSPEDSSIYLCSVPGWQGLVYGYTFGSGTRLTVV.

This rearrangement joins TRBV11-3 to TRBJ2-1, with TRBD1 matching 7 bases. The CDR3 runs 15 residues. The V gene end was trimmed by 5 bases and the J gene end by 6 bases; junction bases not matched to a gene: 10. Germline CDR1 reads SGHNT; CDR2 reads YENEEA. The CDR3 sequence: CASSQGGLAGNEQFF. In nucleotides, the CDR3 is TGTGCCAGCAGCCAAGGGGGCCTAGCAGGCAATGAGCAGTTCTTC.

The chain joins TRBV5-1 to TRBJ2-3; possible D gene TRBD2, 7 bases. Looked up from germline, CDR1 is SGHRS and CDR2 is YFSETQ. Trimming pared 5 bases from V and 2 bases from J, leaving 12 bases between. The CDR3 loop spans 14 amino acids. The CDR3 sequence is CASRVGGPTDTQYF. CDR3 nucleotides: TGCGCCAGCAGGGTCGGGGGGCCCACAGATACGCAGTATTTT.

The J gene is TRBJ1-1, the V gene TRBV6-5; possibly TRBD1 for D (6 bases). Trimming took 6 bases from V and 4 from J, leaving 15 bases between them. Germline loops: CDR1 MNHEY, CDR2 SVGAGI. The CDR3 sequence is 14 residues long. The CDR3 coding sequence is TGTGCCAGCAGAACGAGGGGGAGAGTCACTGAAGCTTTCTTT. Translation: CASRTRGRVTEAFF.

V gene TRBV28 combines with J gene TRBJ2-4; possibly TRBD1 for D (5 bases). V was cut by 4 bases and J by 6 bases, with 13 bases left in between. Germline CDR1 MDHEN, CDR2 SYDVKM. This CDR3 region has 14 residues. The CDR3 loop is CASSWGGQGNIQYF. The CDR3 region has the DNA TGTGCCAGCAGTTGGGGTGGGCAGGGAAACATTCAGTACTTC.

The chain is built from TRBV27 and TRBJ1-2; TRBD1 aligns across 7 bases. There are 15 residues in the CDR3. The V gene's germline CDR1 is MNHEY and CDR2 SMNVEV (reference sequence). The V segment lost 0 bases and the J segment 4 bases; nucleotides outside the gene matches: 5. CDR3 DNA: TGTGCCAGCAGTTTATCGAACAGGGGCTCCTATGGCTACACCTTC. It encodes CASSLSNRGSYGYTF.

The V gene is TRBV13, the J gene TRBJ2-5; 9 nucleotides agree with TRBD1. The CDR3 spans 14 residues. Germline CDR1 and CDR2: PRHDT and FYEKMQ (reference sequence). V gave up 5 bases and J gave up 6 bases; unmatched junction bases: 7. CDR3 in amino acids: CASSTRDRGKTQYF. CDR3 sequence (DNA): TGTGCCAGCAGCACACGTGACAGGGGGAAGACCCAGTACTTC.